This T cell receptor beta chain originates from a study of blood T cell repertoires in COVID-19. About the research overall: Samples came from the United States, Italy and Spain, spanning acute and convalescent COVID-19. Nucleic acid was either cDNA or gDNA, and it came from T cells, B-cell-depleted T cells, or PBMCs.

Produced via immunoSEQ multiplex PCR; TCRdb's table is partial and in-frame only. The sample lists about 160,000 clones, about 92% occurring once. Those enrolled in Seattle joined during active infection and were followed longitudinally afterward. CDR3 length equals 13 residues. Germline V gene lookup returns CDR1 LGHNA and CDR2 YSLEER. Trimming removed 4 bases at V and 9 bases at J, with 13 bases between. The clonotype was recovered from a man under 40 with COVID-19, enrolled during active disease. The sequenced material came from peripheral blood. V and J are TRBV4-3 and TRBJ2-1; the D is unclear. CDR3 residues: CASSRATTGEQFF. CDR3 nucleotides: TGCGCCAGCAGCCGCGCTACAACGGGTGAGCAGTTCTTC.